This TCR beta chain was obtained from a study of cytotoxic CD8 clonotypes in ibrutinib-treated CLL. V was clipped by 1 base and J by 6 bases, with 10 bases between them. The CDR3 is 13 amino acids. Per the germline V gene, CDR1 is GTSNPN and CDR2 is SVGIG (reference sequence). Some clones are missing from TCRdb's copy, which holds only in-frame ones; the method was immunoSEQ multiplex PCR. This sample has some 300,000 clones, with about 80% found just once. The receptor was derived from a human donor with chronic lymphocytic leukemia. V is TRBV30 and J is TRBJ1-5; the D is unclear. The specimen was PBMCs, collected before ibrutinib treatment. CDR3 region: CAWSAAGIQPQHF. For the CDR3, the DNA is TGTGCCTGGAGTGCGGCAGGCATTCAGCCCCAGCATTTT. Combining the CDR3 with reference TRBV30 and TRBJ1-5 gives the whole variable domain SQTIHQWPATLVQPVGSPLSLECTVEGTSNPNLYWYRQAAGRGLQLLFYSVGIGQISSEVPQNLSASRPQDRQFILSSKKLLLSDSGFYLCAWSAAGIQPQHFGDGTRLSIL.